Included here is one T cell receptor beta chain sequence, with context. The study ran its PCR with 60 Vbeta and 13 Jbeta primers. Profiling relied on immunoSEQ multiplex PCR, and the TCRdb table lists in-frame clones only, not all of them. The table includes about 120,000 clones, nearly 65% detected once. This record comes from a study of cytomegalovirus exposure and HLA in healthy donors. The wider study: Roughly 180 million T cells yielded roughly 120 million unique TCR beta sequences, as an earlier analysis found.

Trimming at V came to 1 base and at J to 2 bases, leaving 10 bases not matched to a gene. The germline V gene encodes CDR1 SGHRS and CDR2 YFSETQ. The CDR3 contains 18 residues. Specimen: PBMCs. The clonotype comes from a middle-aged man in good health and CMV-seropositive. The chain has TRBV5-1 and TRBJ2-3, with 10 bases identical to TRBD2. For the CDR3, the DNA is TGCGCCAGCAGCTTGACCGGTAGCGGGGGGTCCTACACAGATACGCAGTATTTT. Amino acid sequence: CASSLTGSGGSYTDTQYF.